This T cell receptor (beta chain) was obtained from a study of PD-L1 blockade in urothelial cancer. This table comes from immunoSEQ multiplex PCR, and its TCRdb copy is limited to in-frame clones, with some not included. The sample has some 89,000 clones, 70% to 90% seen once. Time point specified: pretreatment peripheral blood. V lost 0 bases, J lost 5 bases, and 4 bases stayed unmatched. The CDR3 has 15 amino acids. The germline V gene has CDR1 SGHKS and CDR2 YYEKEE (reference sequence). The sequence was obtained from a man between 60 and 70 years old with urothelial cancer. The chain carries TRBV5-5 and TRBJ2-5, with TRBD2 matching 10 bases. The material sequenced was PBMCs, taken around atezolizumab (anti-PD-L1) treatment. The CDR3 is CASSLGLAGGETQYF. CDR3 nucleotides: TGTGCCAGCAGCTTGGGACTAGCGGGCGGCGAGACCCAGTACTTC.